These T cell receptor beta chains were read from a single sample in a study of T cell repertoires in cytomegalovirus infection. TCRdb used MiXCR to reprocess the reads, holding one entry per CDR3 protein. The table lists around 550,000 distinct CDR3 sequences, 26% of them singletons. Sequencing was performed on PBMCs. The receptor set was obtained from a human donor in good health (CMV status not recorded). Some clones in this sample may be carry-over from other donors' samples. The CDR3 runs from the conserved cysteine through the conserved F or W. Fields, in order: D gene, V gene, clone size, J gene, CDR3 DNA, CDR3 protein. A D gene is named only where the DNA matches it firmly. A clone size is listed for some rows: how often the clone was seen (once, few, many), or a class if it is expanded.

d_call: NA; v_call: TRBV7-2; clone_size: few; j_call: TRBJ2-3; cdr3_nt: TGTGCCAGCAGCCTCCCGGAGGCAGATACGCAGTATTTT; cdr3_aa: CASSLPEADTQYF
d_call: NA; v_call: TRBV6-1; clone_size: few; j_call: TRBJ2-7; cdr3_nt: TGTGCCAGCAGTGAGGACCCGTGGGGCTCCTACGAGCAGTACTTC; cdr3_aa: CASSEDPWGSYEQYF
d_call: NA; v_call: TRBV27; clone_size: few; j_call: TRBJ1-2; cdr3_nt: TGTGCCAGCAGTTTATCCTTCGGGGGGACGGACTACACCTTC; cdr3_aa: CASSLSFGGTDYTF
d_call: TRBD2; v_call: TRBV7-2; clone_size: many; j_call: TRBJ2-1; cdr3_nt: TGTGCCAGCAGCTCAGCGGGAGGGCCCAGTGAGCAGTTCTTC; cdr3_aa: CASSSAGGPSEQFF
d_call: NA; v_call: TRBV15; clone_size: NA; j_call: TRBJ2-1; cdr3_nt: TGTGCCACCAGCAGAGATCGGACCAAGGAGCAGTTCTTC; cdr3_aa: CATSRDRTKEQFF
d_call: NA; v_call: TRBV19; clone_size: NA; j_call: TRBJ2-1; cdr3_nt: TGTGCCAGTAGTATTGAGTATGAGCAGTTCTTC; cdr3_aa: CASSIEYEQFF
d_call: TRBD2; v_call: TRBV7-2; clone_size: many; j_call: TRBJ2-3; cdr3_nt: TGTGCCAGCAGCCGTAGCGGGATATTGGATACGCAGTATTTT; cdr3_aa: CASSRSGILDTQYF
d_call: TRBD2; v_call: TRBV6-5; clone_size: few; j_call: TRBJ2-3; cdr3_nt: TGTGCCAGCAGTTACTCTAACTCAATCCCGGGACTAGCGGGAACGGATACGCAGTATTTT; cdr3_aa: CASSYSNSIPGLAGTDTQYF
d_call: NA; v_call: TRBV28; clone_size: NA; j_call: TRBJ2-7; cdr3_nt: TGTGCCAGCAGTTTACAGGGATTCACCTACGAGCAGTACTTC; cdr3_aa: CASSLQGFTYEQYF
d_call: TRBD2; v_call: TRBV10-3; clone_size: many; j_call: TRBJ2-3; cdr3_nt: TGTGCCATCAAGAGCGGGGACACAGATACGCAGTATTTT; cdr3_aa: CAIKSGDTDTQYF
d_call: NA; v_call: TRBV19; clone_size: many; j_call: TRBJ2-7; cdr3_nt: TGTGCCAGTAGTACAGGGATCGGGCCGTCCTACGAGCAGTACTTC; cdr3_aa: CASSTGIGPSYEQYF
d_call: NA; v_call: TRBV10-3; clone_size: NA; j_call: TRBJ2-3; cdr3_nt: TGTGCCATCAGTGCCGGAACAGGTGCGGATACGCAGTATTTT; cdr3_aa: CAISAGTGADTQYF